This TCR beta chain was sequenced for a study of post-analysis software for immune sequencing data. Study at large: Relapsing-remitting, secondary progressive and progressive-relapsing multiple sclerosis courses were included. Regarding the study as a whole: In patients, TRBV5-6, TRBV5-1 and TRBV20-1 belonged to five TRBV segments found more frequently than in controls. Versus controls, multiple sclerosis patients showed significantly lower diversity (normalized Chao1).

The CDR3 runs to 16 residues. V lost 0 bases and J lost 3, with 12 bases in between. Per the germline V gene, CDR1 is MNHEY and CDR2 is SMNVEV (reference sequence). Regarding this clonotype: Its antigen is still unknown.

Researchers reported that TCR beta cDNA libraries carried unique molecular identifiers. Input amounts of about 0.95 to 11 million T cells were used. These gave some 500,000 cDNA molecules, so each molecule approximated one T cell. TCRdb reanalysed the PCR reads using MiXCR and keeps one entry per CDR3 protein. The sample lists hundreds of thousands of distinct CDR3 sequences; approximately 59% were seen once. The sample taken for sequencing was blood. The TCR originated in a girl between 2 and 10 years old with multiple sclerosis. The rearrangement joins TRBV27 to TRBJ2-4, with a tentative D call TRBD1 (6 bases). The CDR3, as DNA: TGTGCCAGCAGTTTATCCCAGGGGAATCTCAAAAACATTCAGTACTTC. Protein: CASSLSQGNLKNIQYF.